The rows below give T cell receptor beta chains drawn from one sample of a study of T-cell reconstitution after alpha-beta-depleted transplantation in children. Each CDR3 protein gets one entry after TCRdb re-called the PCR reads with MiXCR. The table records around 490,000 distinct CDR3 sequences, 9.5% to 12% of them present only once. Sequences were derived from PBMCs, mostly from graft donor cells, sampled 180 days after TCRalphabeta/CD19-depleted stem cell transplant. Source of these receptors: a female patient between 2 and 15 years old who had a stem cell transplant for aplastic anemia, so the T cells may come from the graft donor. Each CDR3 is given with its conserved first and last residue. A D gene is named only where the DNA matches it firmly. Rows give clone size only sometimes, using once, few, many, or a class for an expanded clone.

V: TRBV4-1
size: few
D: .
CDR3: CASSQDLVRAFFYNEQFF

V: TRBV29-1
size: few
D: TRBD2
CDR3: CSVEEIAGPYNEQFF

V: TRBV20-1
size: few
D: .
CDR3: CSAESESDIQYF

V: TRBV5-4
size: .
D: TRBD2
CDR3: CASSLWSSGDEQFF

V: TRBV11-2
size: few
D: .
CDR3: CASSLERLAASSYNEQFF

V: TRBV11-2
size: .
D: TRBD1
CDR3: CASSLGGTGRIGEKLFF

V: TRBV7-2
size: .
D: TRBD2
CDR3: CASSNPAGVYEQYF

V: TRBV7-6
size: .
D: TRBD2
CDR3: CASSLGTSGTRFF

V: TRBV20-1
size: few
D: .
CDR3: CSARDLWRDGADTQYF

V: TRBV20-1
size: few
D: TRBD2
CDR3: CSALGLAGRSTDTQYF

V: TRBV12-3/TRBV12-4
size: few
D: .
CDR3: CASNEGFEQFF

V: TRBV24-1
size: few
D: .
CDR3: CATKGRGESNEQFF

V: TRBV20-1
size: .
D: .
CDR3: CSTQLYSNQPQHF

V: TRBV10-3
size: many
D: TRBD1
CDR3: CAISSDRGSEQYF

V: TRBV27
size: few
D: TRBD1
CDR3: CASSLDRENEKLFF

V: TRBV20-1
size: few
D: .
CDR3: CSARVLPNGRTFSYEQYF

V: TRBV12-3/TRBV12-4
size: few
D: .
CDR3: CASSLQREQYF

V: TRBV12-3/TRBV12-4
size: .
D: .
CDR3: CASSFYEGKEQPQHF

V: TRBV20-1
size: few
D: .
CDR3: CSARGSLNTEAFF

V: TRBV15
size: .
D: .
CDR3: CATRPRQSSYEQYF

V: TRBV6-2/TRBV6-3
size: few
D: TRBD2
CDR3: CASSYSPSGAGELFF

V: TRBV20-1
size: .
D: .
CDR3: CSARGSGFGPIYF

V: TRBV28
size: few
D: .
CDR3: CASSRGLGVPSNQPQHF

V: TRBV12-3/TRBV12-4
size: few
D: .
CDR3: CASSLVPQETQYF

V: TRBV4-2
size: .
D: TRBD1
CDR3: CASSHRDRGPEAFF

V: TRBV6-5
size: .
D: TRBD1
CDR3: CASSYQLGTGYTGELFF

V: TRBV28
size: .
D: .
CDR3: CASRSGRGAFF

V: TRBV20-1
size: many
D: .
CDR3: CSARDPWAEQFF

V: TRBV28
size: many
D: TRBD2
CDR3: CASRRLAGAYNEQFF

V: TRBV20-1
size: few
D: TRBD2
CDR3: CSASKREVDTDTQYF

V: TRBV27
size: few
D: .
CDR3: CASRKGGSEQYF

V: TRBV5-1
size: many
D: TRBD2
CDR3: CASTGLAGGPASEQFF

V: TRBV29-1
size: many
D: .
CDR3: CSVVTEVPYNEQFF

V: TRBV20-1
size: many
D: .
CDR3: CSAFETSLGPYEQYF

V: TRBV20-1
size: .
D: TRBD2
CDR3: CSASSGRQTYEQYF

V: TRBV13
size: .
D: TRBD1
CDR3: CASSLQGRLAKNIQYF

V: TRBV23-1
size: few
D: .
CDR3: CASSHLGSVAFF

V: TRBV7-2
size: few
D: .
CDR3: CASSSTGRGRTEAFF

V: TRBV5-6
size: .
D: TRBD2
CDR3: CASSFRSGSLTDTQYF

V: TRBV10-1
size: many
D: .
CDR3: CASSESVGHNTGELFF

V: TRBV5-1
size: few
D: .
CDR3: CASNRGSSYEQYF

V: TRBV10-3
size: .
D: .
CDR3: CAIRGTGNYEKLFF

V: TRBV29-1
size: few
D: .
CDR3: CSVERGGAAFEQFF

V: TRBV7-9
size: few
D: .
CDR3: CASTLGGSQETQYF

V: TRBV2
size: once
D: TRBD2
CDR3: CASEIRASGSVDTQYF

V: TRBV7-2
size: few
D: TRBD1
CDR3: CASSSRGRGEKLFF

V: TRBV20-1
size: few
D: TRBD2
CDR3: CSARDNERETGGEQFF